This T cell receptor beta chain was found in a study of blood T cell repertoires in COVID-19. Profiling relied on immunoSEQ multiplex PCR, and the TCRdb table lists in-frame clones only, not all of them. Of 150,000 to 200,000 clones listed, approximately 89% are singletons. In germline, CDR1 is SGHNT, CDR2 YYREEE (reference sequence). The CDR3 is 16 amino acids. With 4 bases removed from V and 6 bases from J, the gap between germline ends came to 17 bases. The chain uses TRBV5-4 and TRBJ1-6; the D gene is possibly TRBD1 (6 bases). Specimen: PBMCs or T cells enriched from blood (not recorded which). The sequence came from a woman in her late teens or twenties who had recovered from COVID-19. CDR3 loop: CASSPDGGASNSPLHF. CDR3 DNA sequence: TGTGCCAGCAGCCCGGACGGGGGGGCGAGTAATTCACCCCTCCACTTT. Full variable domain (rest looked up from reference TRBV5-4 and TRBJ1-6): ETGVTQSPTHLIKTRGQQVTLRCSSQSGHNTVSWYQQALGQGPQFIFQYYREEENGRGNFPPRFSGLQFPNYSSELNVNALELDDSALYLCASSPDGGASNSPLHFGNGTRLTVT.